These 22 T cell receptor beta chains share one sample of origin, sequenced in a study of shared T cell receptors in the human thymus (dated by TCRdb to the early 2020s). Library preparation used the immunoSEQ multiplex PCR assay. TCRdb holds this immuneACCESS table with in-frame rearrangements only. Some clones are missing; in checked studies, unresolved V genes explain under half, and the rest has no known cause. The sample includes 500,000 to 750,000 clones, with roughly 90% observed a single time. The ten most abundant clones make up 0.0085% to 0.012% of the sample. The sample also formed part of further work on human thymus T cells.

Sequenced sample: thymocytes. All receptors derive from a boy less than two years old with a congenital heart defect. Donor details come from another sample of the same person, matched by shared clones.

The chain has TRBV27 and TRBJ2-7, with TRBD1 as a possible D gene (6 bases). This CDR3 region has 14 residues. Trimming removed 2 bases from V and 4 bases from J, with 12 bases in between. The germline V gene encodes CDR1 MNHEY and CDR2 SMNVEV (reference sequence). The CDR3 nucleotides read TGTGCCAGCAGTTTAGGGGGCGGTGTGTACGAGCAGTACTTC. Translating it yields CASSLGGGVYEQYF.

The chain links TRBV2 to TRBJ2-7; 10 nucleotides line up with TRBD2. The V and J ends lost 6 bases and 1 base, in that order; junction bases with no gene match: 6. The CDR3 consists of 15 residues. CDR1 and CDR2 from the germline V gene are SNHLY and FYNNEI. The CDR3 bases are TGTGCCAGCAGGCTAGCGGGAGAGACGTCCTACGAGCAGTACTTC. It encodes CASRLAGETSYEQYF.

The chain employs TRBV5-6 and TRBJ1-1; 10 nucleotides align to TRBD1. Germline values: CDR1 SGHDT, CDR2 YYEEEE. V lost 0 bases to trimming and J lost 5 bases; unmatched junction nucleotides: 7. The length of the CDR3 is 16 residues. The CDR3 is CASSLAKGQGRTEAFF. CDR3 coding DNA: TGTGCCAGCAGCTTGGCTAAGGGACAGGGGCGGACTGAAGCTTTCTTT.

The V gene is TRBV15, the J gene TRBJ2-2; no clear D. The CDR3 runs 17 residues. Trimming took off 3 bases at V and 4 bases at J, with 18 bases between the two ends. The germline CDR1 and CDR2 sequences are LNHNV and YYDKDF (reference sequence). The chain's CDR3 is CATSSPTPIVRTGELFF. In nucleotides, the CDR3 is TGTGCCACCAGCAGTCCAACCCCCATAGTGCGCACCGGGGAGCTGTTTTTT. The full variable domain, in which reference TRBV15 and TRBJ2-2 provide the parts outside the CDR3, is DAMVIQNPRYQVTQFGKPVTLSCSQTLNHNVMYWYQQKSSQAPKLLFHYYDKDFNNEADTPDNFQSRRPNTSFCFLDIRSPGLGDTAMYLCATSSPTPIVRTGELFFGEGSRLTVL.

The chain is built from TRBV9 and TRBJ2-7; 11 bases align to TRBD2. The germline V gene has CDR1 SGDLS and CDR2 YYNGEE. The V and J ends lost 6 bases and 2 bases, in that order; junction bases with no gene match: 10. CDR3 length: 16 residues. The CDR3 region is CASIRRGLAGTYEQYF. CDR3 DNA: TGTGCCAGCATCCGTAGAGGACTAGCGGGTACCTACGAGCAGTACTTC.

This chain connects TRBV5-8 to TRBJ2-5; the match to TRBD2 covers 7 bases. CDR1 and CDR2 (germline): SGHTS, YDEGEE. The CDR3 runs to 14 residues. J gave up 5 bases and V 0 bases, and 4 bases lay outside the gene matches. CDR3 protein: CASSLAGGDETQYF. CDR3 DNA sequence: TGTGCCAGCAGCTTGGCGGGAGGCGATGAGACCCAGTACTTC.

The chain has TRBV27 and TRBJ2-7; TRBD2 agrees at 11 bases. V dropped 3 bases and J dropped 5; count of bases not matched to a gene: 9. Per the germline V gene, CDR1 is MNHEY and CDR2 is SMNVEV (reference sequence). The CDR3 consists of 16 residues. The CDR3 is CASSLTSGVSGNEQYF. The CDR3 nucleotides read TGTGCCAGCAGTTTGACTAGCGGGGTGAGTGGGAACGAGCAGTACTTC.

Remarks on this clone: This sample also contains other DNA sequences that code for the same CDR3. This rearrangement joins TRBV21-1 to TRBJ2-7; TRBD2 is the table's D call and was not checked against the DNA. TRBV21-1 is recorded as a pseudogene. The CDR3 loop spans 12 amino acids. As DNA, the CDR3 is TGTGCCAGCAGCAGGAGCTCCTACGAGCAGTACTTC. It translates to CASSRSSYEQYF.

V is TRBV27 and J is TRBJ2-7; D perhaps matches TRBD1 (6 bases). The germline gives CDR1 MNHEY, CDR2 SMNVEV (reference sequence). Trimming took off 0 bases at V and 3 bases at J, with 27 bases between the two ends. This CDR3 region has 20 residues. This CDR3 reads CASSLSGKLLRDKRGYEQYF. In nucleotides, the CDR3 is TGTGCCAGCAGTTTATCGGGGAAACTTCTACGGGACAAAAGGGGCTACGAGCAGTACTTC.

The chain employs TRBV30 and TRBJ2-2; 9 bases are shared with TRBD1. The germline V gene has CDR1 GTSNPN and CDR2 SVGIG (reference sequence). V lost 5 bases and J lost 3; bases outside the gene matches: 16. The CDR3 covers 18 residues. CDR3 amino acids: CAWRWASDRGQDTGELFF. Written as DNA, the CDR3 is TGTGCCTGGCGTTGGGCCTCGGACAGGGGACAGGACACCGGGGAGCTGTTTTTT.

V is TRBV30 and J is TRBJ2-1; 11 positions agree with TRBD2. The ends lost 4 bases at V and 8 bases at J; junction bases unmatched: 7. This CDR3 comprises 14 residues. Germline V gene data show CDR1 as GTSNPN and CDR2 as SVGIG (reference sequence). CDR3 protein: CAWTGTSGVDEQFF. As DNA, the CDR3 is TGTGCCTGGACGGGGACTAGCGGTGTCGATGAGCAGTTCTTC.

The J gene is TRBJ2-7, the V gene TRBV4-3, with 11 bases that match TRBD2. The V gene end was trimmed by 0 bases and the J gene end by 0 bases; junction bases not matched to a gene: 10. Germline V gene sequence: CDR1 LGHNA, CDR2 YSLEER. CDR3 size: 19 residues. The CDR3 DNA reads TGCGCCAGCAGCCAAGAGTCCCCCGGGACTAGCGGAGTCTCCTACGAGCAGTACTTC. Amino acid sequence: CASSQESPGTSGVSYEQYF.

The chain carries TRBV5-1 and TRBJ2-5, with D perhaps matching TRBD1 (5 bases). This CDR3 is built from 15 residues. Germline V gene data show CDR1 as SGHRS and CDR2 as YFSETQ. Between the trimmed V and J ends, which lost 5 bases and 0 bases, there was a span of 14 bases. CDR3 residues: CASSPGLGYQETQYF. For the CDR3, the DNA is TGCGCCAGCAGTCCAGGGCTAGGGTACCAAGAGACCCAGTACTTC.

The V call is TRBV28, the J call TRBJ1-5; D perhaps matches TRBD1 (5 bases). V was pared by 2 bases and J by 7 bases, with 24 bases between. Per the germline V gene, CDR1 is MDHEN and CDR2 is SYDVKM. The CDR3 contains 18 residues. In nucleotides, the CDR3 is TGTGCCAGCAGTTTACGGGGAGGGGCGATCCCATGGAGGCAGCCCCAGCATTTT. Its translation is CASSLRGGAIPWRQPQHF. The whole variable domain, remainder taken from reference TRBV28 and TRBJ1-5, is DVKVTQSSRYLVKRTGEKVFLECVQDMDHENMFWYRQDPGLGLRLIYFSYDVKMKEKGDIPEGYSVSREKKERFSLILESASTNQTSMYLCASSLRGGAIPWRQPQHFGDGTRLSIL.

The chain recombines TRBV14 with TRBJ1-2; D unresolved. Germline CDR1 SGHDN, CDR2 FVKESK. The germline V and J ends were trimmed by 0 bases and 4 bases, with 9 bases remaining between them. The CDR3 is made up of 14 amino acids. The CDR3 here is CASSQDGYGYGYTF. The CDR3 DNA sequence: TGTGCCAGCAGCCAAGATGGTTACGGCTATGGCTACACCTTC.

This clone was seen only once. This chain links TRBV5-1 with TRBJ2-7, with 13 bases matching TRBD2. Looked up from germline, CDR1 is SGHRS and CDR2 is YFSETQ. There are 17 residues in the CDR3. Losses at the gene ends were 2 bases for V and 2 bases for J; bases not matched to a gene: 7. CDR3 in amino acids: CASSLGTSGIGPYEQYF. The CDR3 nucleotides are TGCGCCAGCAGCTTAGGGACTAGCGGGATAGGGCCCTACGAGCAGTACTTC.

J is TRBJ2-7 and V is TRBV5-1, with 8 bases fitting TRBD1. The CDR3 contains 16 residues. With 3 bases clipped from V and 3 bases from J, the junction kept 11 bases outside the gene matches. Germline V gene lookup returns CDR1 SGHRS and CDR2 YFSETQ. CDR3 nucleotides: TGCGCCAGCAGCTCGGGGGCCGGGACAGGTATCTACGAGCAGTACTTC. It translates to CASSSGAGTGIYEQYF. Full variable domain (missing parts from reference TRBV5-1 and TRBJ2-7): KAGVTQTPRYLIKTRGQQVTLSCSPISGHRSVSWYQQTPGQGLQFLFEYFSETQRNKGNFPGRFSGRQFSNSRSEMNVSTLELGDSALYLCASSSGAGTGIYEQYFGPGTRLTVT.

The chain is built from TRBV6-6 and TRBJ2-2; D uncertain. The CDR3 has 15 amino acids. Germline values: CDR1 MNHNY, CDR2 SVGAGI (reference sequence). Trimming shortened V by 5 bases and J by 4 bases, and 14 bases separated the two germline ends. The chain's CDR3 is CASSPPGPLTGELFF. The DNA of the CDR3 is TGTGCCAGCAGTCCACCGGGTCCCCTCACCGGGGAGCTGTTTTTT.

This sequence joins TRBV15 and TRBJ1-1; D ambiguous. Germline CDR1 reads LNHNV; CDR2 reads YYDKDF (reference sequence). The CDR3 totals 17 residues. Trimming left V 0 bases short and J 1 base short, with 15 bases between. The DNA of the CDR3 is TGTGCCACCAGCAGAGATCAAGGCGGACTAGGGAACACTGAAGCTTTCTTT. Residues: CATSRDQGGLGNTEAFF.

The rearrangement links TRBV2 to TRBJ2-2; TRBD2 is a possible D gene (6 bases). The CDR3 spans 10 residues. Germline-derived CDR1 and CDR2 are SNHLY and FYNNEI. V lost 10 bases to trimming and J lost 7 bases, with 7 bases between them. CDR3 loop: CAIGGGELFF. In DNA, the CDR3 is TGTGCCATCGGGGGCGGGGAGCTGTTTTTT.

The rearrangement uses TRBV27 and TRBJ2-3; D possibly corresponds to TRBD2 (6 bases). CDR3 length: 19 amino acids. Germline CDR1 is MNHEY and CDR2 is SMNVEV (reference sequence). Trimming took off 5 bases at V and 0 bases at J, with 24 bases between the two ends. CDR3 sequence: CASSRRSRTGDSSTDTQYF. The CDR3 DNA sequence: TGTGCCAGCAGTCGGCGAAGCCGGACGGGGGACTCTAGCACAGATACGCAGTATTTT.

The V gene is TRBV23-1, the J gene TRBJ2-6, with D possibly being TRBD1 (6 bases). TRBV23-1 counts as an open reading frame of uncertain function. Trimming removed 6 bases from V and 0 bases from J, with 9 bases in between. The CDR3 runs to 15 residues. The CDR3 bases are TGCGCCAGCAGGGGACATCCCTCTGGGGCCAACGTCCTGACTTTC. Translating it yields CASRGHPSGANVLTF.